The clone carrying this T cell receptor beta chain was picked up one time. The antigen remains undetermined. Trimming stripped 7 bases from V and 1 base from J, with 11 bases between. Germline assignment: CDR1 SQVTM and CDR2 ANQGSEA. The CDR3 totals 13 residues. The study amplified TCR beta CDR3 regions using RNA transcripts. Second-round multiplex PCR came after a first-round RT-PCR that employed HTBI primers. TCRdb re-called the multiplex PCR reads with MiXCR, one entry per CDR3 protein. Of approximately 1.2 million distinct CDR3 sequences in the sample, about 35% are singletons; the top ten hold approximately 10%. The source of the sample is a study of Graves' ophthalmopathy and Graves' hyperthyroidism. Findings of the study overall: The model reached roughly 70% sensitivity and roughly 72% specificity for predicting ophthalmopathy progression.

The sample consisted of peripheral blood or thyroid tissue (not recorded which). The chain couples TRBV29-1 to TRBJ1-5; D may be TRBD1 (5 bases). The TCR comes from an adult man with Graves' hyperthyroidism. CDR3: CSGGHSSNQPQHF. In nucleotides, the CDR3 is TGCAGCGGAGGACACTCAAGCAATCAGCCCCAGCATTTT.